The 17 T cell receptor beta chains given below trace back to one sample, sequenced in a study of regulatory T cells in long-lasting Graves disease. Relying on iRepertoire HTBI primers and Arm-PCR of CDR3 regions, the team built TCR beta libraries. MiXCR was run by TCRdb on the multiplex PCR reads, yielding one entry per CDR3 protein. Altogether roughly 430,000 distinct CDR3 sequences are present, roughly a fifth being singletons, with the ten largest covering approximately 14%. Time point here: persistent/refractory GD, antithyroid drugs over 5 years with positive TRAb. Researchers made the TCR library from RNA that was extracted from PBMCs. The material sequenced was peripheral blood mononuclear cells (PBMCs), taken when the disease was refractory, from a patient treated with antithyroid drugs. Receptors were obtained from a female donor with Graves disease.

The rearrangement joins TRBV28 to TRBJ2-3; the D call may be TRBD1 or TRBD2 (5 bases each). Trimming stripped 5 bases from V and 7 bases from J, with 16 bases between. CDR3 length: 14 residues. Germline V gene data show CDR1 as MDHEN and CDR2 as SYDVKM. The CDR3 is CASSPRDGRNTQYF. As DNA, the CDR3 is TGTGCCAGCAGTCCCCGGGACGGACGAAATACGCAGTATTTT.

This clonotype came up many times. V is TRBV3-1 and J is TRBJ1-1; D ambiguous. The germline V and J ends were trimmed by 2 bases and 2 bases, with 6 bases remaining between them. The CDR3 runs 13 residues. In germline, CDR1 is LGHDT, CDR2 YNNKEL (reference sequence). Here the CDR3 DNA reads TGTGCCAGCAGCCAATTACGCAACACTGAAGCTTTCTTT. Amino acid sequence: CASSQLRNTEAFF.

This clonotype occurred many times. This rearrangement joins TRBV18 to TRBJ1-1; no firm D call. The V and J ends lost 3 bases and 5 bases respectively, with 10 bases between them. Germline V lookup: CDR1 KGHSH, CDR2 LQKENI. The CDR3 extends over 13 amino acids. The CDR3 loop is CASSPLTETEAFF. CDR3 nucleotides: TGTGCCAGCTCACCTCTAACCGAGACTGAAGCTTTCTTT. The full variable domain, in which reference TRBV18 and TRBJ1-1 provide the parts outside the CDR3, is NAGVMQNPRHLVRRRGQEARLRCSPMKGHSHVYWYRQLPEEGLKFMVYLQKENIIDESGMPKERFSAEFPKEGPSILRIQQVVRGDSAAYFCASSPLTETEAFFGQGTRLTVV.

The rearrangement uses TRBV4-1 and TRBJ1-3; D is ambiguous. V was clipped by 0 bases and J by 4 bases, with 1 base between them. The CDR3 is 12 residues long. In germline, CDR1 is MGHRA, CDR2 YSYEKL. The CDR3 DNA follows: TGCGCCAGCAGCCAAGACGGAAACACCATATATTTT. Protein product: CASSQDGNTIYF.

Ten or more counts support this clonotype. The chain has TRBV28 and TRBJ2-7; D gene ambiguous. The CDR3 is 12 residues long. Trimming pared 8 bases from V and 1 base from J, leaving 9 bases between. CDR1 and CDR2 from the germline V gene are MDHEN and SYDVKM. Here the CDR3 DNA reads TGTGCCAGCTCAGCTTTTTCCTACGAGCAGTACTTC. It encodes CASSAFSYEQYF.

In regard to this clonotype: Possible read error: a much larger clone is one base away. The rearrangement uses TRBV2 and TRBJ1-2; 7 nucleotides match TRBD1. The CDR3 runs 18 residues. Germline V gene lookup returns CDR1 SNHLY and CDR2 FYNNEI. For the CDR3, the DNA is TGTGCCAGCAGTGAATTTGCACAGGGGATAGGACTATTCTATGTCTACACCTTC. Its translation: CASSEFAQGIGLFYVYTF.

This clonotype has ten or more counts. The chain is built from TRBV6-5 and TRBJ1-2, with 9 bases aligning to TRBD1. Trimming took 4 bases from V and 4 from J; bases not matched to a gene: 10. Germline loops: CDR1 MNHEY, CDR2 SVGAGI. There are 16 residues in the CDR3. DNA of the CDR3: TGTGCCAGCAGTTCCTCCACCCCGACAGGGGGCTATGGCTACACCTTC. This encodes CASSSSTPTGGYGYTF.

V is TRBV25-1 and J is TRBJ2-2, with D maybe TRBD2 (5 bases). The CDR3 is 14 residues long. Germline V gives CDR1 MGHDK, CDR2 SYGVNS. Trimming pared 1 base from V and 5 bases from J, leaving 8 bases between. The CDR3 spells CASSELGGTGELFF. The CDR3 coding sequence is TGTGCCAGCAGTGAATTGGGCGGGACCGGGGAGCTGTTTTTT.

The chain recombines TRBV20-1 with TRBJ1-1, with a possible D match to TRBD1 (5 bases). V lost 0 bases and J lost 0, with 11 bases in between. Germline assignment: CDR1 DFQATT and CDR2 SNEGSKA (reference sequence). CDR3 length: 15 residues. The CDR3 DNA reads as TGCAGTGCTAGAGAGGTAGGACATTTGAACACTGAAGCTTTCTTT. Protein: CSAREVGHLNTEAFF.

The chain carries TRBV6-5 and TRBJ1-2; D gene uncertain. V was trimmed by 2 bases and J by 8 bases, leaving 12 bases between them. CDR3 size: 13 residues. Germline loops: CDR1 MNHEY, CDR2 SVGAGI. The CDR3 is CASSYEREWGYTF. The DNA of the CDR3 is TGTGCCAGCAGTTACGAGAGGGAATGGGGCTACACCTTC.

This clonotype was counted at least ten times. The rearrangement uses TRBV11-2 and TRBJ2-7; D not certain. Germline lookup yields CDR1 SGHAT and CDR2 FQNNGV. The CDR3 extends over 13 amino acids. The germline V and J ends were trimmed by 0 bases and 0 bases, with 3 bases remaining between them. CDR3 sequence: CASSLEVSYEQYF. The CDR3 DNA follows: TGTGCCAGCAGCTTAGAGGTCTCCTACGAGCAGTACTTC.

This chain uses TRBV19 with TRBJ1-5, with D possibly being TRBD1 (5 bases). V was shortened by 3 bases and J by 2 bases, with 17 bases between the two germline ends. The V gene's germline CDR1 is LNHDA and CDR2 SQIVND (reference sequence). The CDR3 totals 17 residues. The CDR3 DNA is TGTGCCAGTAGTATCGCCACTCAGGGATGGGGCAATCAGCCCCAGCATTTT. It specifies CASSIATQGWGNQPQHF.

This clonotype has just one count. V usage is TRBV27 and J usage is TRBJ2-3; 8 bases match TRBD1. The CDR3 length is 15 residues. Germline V gives CDR1 MNHEY, CDR2 SMNVEV (reference sequence). V lost 3 bases, J lost 2 bases, and 4 bases stayed unmatched. The CDR3 DNA reads TGTGCCAGCAGTTTGACAGGGGCCAACACAGATACGCAGTATTTT. This encodes CASSLTGANTDTQYF.

This clonotype has ten or more counts. This chain joins TRBV7-3 and TRBJ1-1, with TRBD1 as a possible D gene (5 bases). The V end was cut by 2 bases, the J end by 6 bases, with 10 bases between. The CDR3 runs 13 residues. Germline V CDR1 and CDR2: SGHTA, FQGTGA. The DNA of the CDR3 is TGTGCCAGCAGCTTAGGGGCAGGGTCTGAAGCTTTCTTT. Its protein product is CASSLGAGSEAFF.

This clonotype was recorded at least ten times. The CDR3 protein is CASSTDRLYGYTF. CDR3 sequence (DNA): TGTGCCAGCAGTACGGACAGGCTCTATGGCTACACCTTC. The V and J genes are TRBV12-3 or TRBV12-4 and TRBJ1-2; 7 nucleotides match TRBD1. CDR3 length equals 13 residues. V was clipped by 5 bases and J by 4 bases; unmatched bases: 4.

This clonotype was seen at least ten times. This chain connects TRBV11-2 to TRBJ2-5, with a tentative D call TRBD1 (5 bases). The CDR3 is 16 residues long. Germline V gene sequence: CDR1 SGHAT, CDR2 FQNNGV. Trimming stripped 5 bases from V and 4 bases from J, with 20 bases between. The DNA of the CDR3 is TGTGCCAGCAGCCAGGGTACTTCGCTATTTTCAGAGACCCAGTACTTC. The encoded protein is CASSQGTSLFSETQYF.

There are many counts of this clonotype. This chain links TRBV28 with TRBJ1-5; 12 bases align to TRBD1. With V trimmed by 5 bases and J by 7 bases, 12 bases remained unmatched. This CDR3 contains 17 residues. CDR1 is MDHEN, CDR2 SYDVKM, per germline. CDR3 coding DNA: TGTGCCAGCAGTCTACCGGGGGGACAGGGGGCTAACCAGCCCCAGCATTTT. Its protein is CASSLPGGQGANQPQHF.